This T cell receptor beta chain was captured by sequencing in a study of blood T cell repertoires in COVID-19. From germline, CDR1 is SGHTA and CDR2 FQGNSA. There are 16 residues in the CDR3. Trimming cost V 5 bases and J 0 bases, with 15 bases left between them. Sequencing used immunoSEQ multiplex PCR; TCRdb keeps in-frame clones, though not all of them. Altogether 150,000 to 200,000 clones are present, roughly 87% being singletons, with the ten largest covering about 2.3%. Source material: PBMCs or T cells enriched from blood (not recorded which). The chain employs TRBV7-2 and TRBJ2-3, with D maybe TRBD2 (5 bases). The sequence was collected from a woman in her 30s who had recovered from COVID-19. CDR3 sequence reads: CASSKLGGSSTDTQYF. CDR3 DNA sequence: TGTGCCAGCAGCAAATTAGGAGGATCTAGCACAGATACGCAGTATTTT.